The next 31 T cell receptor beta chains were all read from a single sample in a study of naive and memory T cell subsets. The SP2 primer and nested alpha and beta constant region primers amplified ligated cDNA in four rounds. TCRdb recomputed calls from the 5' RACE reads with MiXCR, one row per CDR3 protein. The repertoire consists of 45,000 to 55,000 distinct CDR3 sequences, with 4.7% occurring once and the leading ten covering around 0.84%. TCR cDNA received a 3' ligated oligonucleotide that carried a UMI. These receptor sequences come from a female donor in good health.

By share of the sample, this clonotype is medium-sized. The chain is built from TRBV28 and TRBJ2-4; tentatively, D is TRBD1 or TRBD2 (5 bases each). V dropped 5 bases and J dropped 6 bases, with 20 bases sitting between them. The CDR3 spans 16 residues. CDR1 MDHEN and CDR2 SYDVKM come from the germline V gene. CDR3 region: CASSPPTGRGGNIQYF. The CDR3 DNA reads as TGTGCCAGCAGTCCCCCCACAGGTCGCGGAGGAAACATTCAGTACTTC.

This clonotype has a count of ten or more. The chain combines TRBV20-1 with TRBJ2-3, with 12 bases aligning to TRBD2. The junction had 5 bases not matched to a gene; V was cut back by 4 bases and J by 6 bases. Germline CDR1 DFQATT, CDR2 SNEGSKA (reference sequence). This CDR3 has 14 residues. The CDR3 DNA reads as TGCAGTGCTAAGACTAGCGGGAGTGTTGATACGCAGTATTTT. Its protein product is CSAKTSGSVDTQYF.

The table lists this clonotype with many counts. CDR3: CASSLAPWDRGPPWAGGYTF. CDR3 nucleotides: TGTGCCAGCAGTTTAGCCCCCTGGGACAGGGGGCCACCCTGGGCAGGAGGCTACACCTTC. The chain carries TRBV12-3 or TRBV12-4 and TRBJ1-2; 12 nucleotides align to TRBD1. CDR3 length: 20 residues. V lost 0 bases and J lost 8; bases outside the gene matches: 19.

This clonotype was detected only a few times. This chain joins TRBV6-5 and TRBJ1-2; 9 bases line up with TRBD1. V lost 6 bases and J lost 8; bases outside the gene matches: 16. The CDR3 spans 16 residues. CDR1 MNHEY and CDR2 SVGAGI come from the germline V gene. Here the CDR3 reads CASRIQGARSFFGYTF. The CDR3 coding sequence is TGTGCCAGCAGAATACAGGGGGCGAGATCCTTTTTCGGCTACACCTTC.

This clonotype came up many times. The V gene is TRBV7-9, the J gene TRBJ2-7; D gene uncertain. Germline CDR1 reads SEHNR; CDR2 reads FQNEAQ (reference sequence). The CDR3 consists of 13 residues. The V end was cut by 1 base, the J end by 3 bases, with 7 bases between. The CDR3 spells CASSLVGNYEQYF. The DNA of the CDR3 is TGTGCCAGCAGCTTAGTCGGCAACTACGAGCAGTACTTC.

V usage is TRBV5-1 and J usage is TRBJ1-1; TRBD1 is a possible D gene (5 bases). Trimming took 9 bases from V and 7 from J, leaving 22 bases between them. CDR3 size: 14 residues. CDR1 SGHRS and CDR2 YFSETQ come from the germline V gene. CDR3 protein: CANQTLTEHYEAFF. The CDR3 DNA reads TGCGCCAACCAGACGTTGACAGAGCACTATGAAGCTTTCTTT.

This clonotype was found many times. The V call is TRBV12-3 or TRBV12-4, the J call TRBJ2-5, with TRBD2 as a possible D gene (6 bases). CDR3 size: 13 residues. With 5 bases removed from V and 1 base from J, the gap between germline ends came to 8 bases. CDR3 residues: CASSRTIQETQYF. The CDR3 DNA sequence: TGTGCCAGCAGTCGGACTATCCAAGAGACCCAGTACTTC.

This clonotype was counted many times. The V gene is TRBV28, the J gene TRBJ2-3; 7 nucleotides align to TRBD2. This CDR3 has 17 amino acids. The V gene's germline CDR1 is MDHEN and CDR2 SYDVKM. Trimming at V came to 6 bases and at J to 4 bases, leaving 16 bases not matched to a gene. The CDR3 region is CASSSPEEREYADTQYF. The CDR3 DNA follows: TGTGCCAGCAGCTCCCCCGAGGAGCGGGAATACGCAGATACGCAGTATTTT.

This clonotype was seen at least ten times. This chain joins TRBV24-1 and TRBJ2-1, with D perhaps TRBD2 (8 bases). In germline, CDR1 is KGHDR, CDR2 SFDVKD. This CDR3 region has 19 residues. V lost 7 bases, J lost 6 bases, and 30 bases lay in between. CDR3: CATSRTTGLSGSPPNEQFF. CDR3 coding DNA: TGTGCCACCAGCCGAACGACAGGGCTGAGCGGGAGCCCCCCCAATGAGCAGTTCTTC.

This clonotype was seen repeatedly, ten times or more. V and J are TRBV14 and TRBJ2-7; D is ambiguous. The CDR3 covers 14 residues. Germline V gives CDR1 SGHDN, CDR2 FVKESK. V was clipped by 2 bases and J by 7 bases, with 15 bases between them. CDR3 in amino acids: CASSQKFAWGEQYF. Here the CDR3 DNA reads TGTGCCAGCAGCCAAAAGTTCGCGTGGGGAGAGCAGTACTTC.

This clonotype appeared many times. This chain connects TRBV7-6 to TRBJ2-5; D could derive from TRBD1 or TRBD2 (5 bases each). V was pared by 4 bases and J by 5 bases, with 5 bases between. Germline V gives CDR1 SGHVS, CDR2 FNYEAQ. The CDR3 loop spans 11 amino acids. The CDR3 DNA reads TGTGCCAGCAGCTGGGGGGAGACCCAGTACTTC. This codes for CASSWGETQYF. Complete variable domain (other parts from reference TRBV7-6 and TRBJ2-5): GAGVSQSPRYKVTKRGQDVALRCDPISGHVSLYWYRQALGQGPEFLTYFNYEAQQDKSGLPNDRFSAERPEGSISTLTIQRTEQRDSAMYRCASSWGETQYFGPGTRLLVL.

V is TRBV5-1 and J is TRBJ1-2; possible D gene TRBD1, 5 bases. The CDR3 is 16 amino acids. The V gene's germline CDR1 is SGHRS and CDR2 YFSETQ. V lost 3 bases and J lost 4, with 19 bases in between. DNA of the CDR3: TGCGCCAGCAGCTCCGCCGGTCGGGGAAGGGGCTATGGCTACACCTTC. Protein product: CASSSAGRGRGYGYTF.

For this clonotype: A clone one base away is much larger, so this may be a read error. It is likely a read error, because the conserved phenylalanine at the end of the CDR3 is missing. The DNA for the CDR3 is TGTGCCAGCAGTGAAAGATTAGCTAGTGAGCAGTTCTCC. Protein product: CASSERLASEQFS. The chain uses TRBV2 and TRBJ2-1; no firm D call. Deletions cut 2 bases from V and 9 bases from J, with 11 bases between. The CDR3 spans 13 residues. Germline assignment: CDR1 SNHLY and CDR2 FYNNEI.

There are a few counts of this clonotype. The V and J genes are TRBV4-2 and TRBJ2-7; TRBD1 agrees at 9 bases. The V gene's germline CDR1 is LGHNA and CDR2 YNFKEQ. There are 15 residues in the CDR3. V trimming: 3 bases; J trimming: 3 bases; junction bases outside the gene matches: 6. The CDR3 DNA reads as TGTGCCAGCAGCCAGCCGGGACAGGGACTCTACGAGCAGTACTTC. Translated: CASSQPGQGLYEQYF.

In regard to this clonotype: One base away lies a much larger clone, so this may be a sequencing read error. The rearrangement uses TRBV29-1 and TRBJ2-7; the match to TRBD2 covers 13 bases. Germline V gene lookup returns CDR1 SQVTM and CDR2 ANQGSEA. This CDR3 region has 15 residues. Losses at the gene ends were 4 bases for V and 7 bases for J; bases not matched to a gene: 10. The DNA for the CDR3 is TGCAGCGTTGGGCGGACTAGCGGGAGCCGAGGGGAGCAGTACTTC. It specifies CSVGRTSGSRGEQYF.

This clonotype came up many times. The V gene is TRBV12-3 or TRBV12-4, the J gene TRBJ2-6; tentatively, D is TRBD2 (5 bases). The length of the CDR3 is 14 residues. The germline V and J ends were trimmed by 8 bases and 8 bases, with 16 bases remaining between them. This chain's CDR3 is CASARVSRTNVLTF. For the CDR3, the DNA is TGTGCCAGCGCGAGGGTTAGTCGGACCAACGTCCTGACTTTC.

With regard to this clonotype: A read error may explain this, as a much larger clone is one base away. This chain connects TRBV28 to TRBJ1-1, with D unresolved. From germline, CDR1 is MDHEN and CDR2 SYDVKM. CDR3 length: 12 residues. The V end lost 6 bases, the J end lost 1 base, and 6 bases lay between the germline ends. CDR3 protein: CASRVRNTEAFF. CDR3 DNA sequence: TGTGCCAGCAGGGTGAGGAACACTGAAGCTTTCTTT.

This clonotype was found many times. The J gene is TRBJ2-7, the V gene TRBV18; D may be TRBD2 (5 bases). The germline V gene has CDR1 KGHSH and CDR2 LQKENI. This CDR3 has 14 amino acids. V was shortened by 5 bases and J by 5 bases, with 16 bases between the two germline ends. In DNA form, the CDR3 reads TGTGCCAGCTCATTCACACGGGGAGTCGACGAGCAGTACTTC. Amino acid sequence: CASSFTRGVDEQYF.

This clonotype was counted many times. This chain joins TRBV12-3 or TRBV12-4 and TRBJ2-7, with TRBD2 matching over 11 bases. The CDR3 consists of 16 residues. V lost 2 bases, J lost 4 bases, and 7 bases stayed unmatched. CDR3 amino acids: CASSLISWTSGYEQYF. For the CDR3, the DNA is TGTGCCAGCAGTTTAATTTCGTGGACTAGCGGGTACGAGCAGTACTTC.

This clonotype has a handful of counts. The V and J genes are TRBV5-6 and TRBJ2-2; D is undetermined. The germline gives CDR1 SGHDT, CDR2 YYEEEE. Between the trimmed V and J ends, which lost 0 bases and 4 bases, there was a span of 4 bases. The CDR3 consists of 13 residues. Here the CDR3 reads CASSLDATGELFF. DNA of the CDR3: TGTGCCAGCAGCTTGGACGCCACCGGGGAGCTGTTTTTT.

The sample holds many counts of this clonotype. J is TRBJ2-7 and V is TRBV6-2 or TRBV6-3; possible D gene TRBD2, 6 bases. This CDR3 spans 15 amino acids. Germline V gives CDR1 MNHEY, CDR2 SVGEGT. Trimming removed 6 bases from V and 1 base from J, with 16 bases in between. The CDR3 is CASSGGLLKSYEQYF. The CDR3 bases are TGTGCCAGCAGCGGGGGACTCCTCAAATCCTACGAGCAGTACTTC.

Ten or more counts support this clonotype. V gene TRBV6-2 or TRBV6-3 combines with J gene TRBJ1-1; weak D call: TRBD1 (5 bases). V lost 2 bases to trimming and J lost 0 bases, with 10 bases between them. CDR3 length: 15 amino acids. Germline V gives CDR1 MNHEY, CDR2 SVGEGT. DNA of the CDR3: TGTGCCAGCAGTTACGACAGACCTATGAACACTGAAGCTTTCTTT. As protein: CASSYDRPMNTEAFF.

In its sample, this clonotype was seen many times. The CDR3 region is CASSLPGANNEKLFF. The CDR3 DNA follows: TGTGCCAGCTCACTACCGGGGGCTAACAATGAAAAACTGTTTTTT. The J gene is TRBJ1-4, the V gene TRBV18; possible D gene TRBD1, 6 bases. Germline V gives CDR1 KGHSH, CDR2 LQKENI. CDR3 length equals 15 residues. V was pared by 4 bases and J by 5 bases, with 14 bases between.

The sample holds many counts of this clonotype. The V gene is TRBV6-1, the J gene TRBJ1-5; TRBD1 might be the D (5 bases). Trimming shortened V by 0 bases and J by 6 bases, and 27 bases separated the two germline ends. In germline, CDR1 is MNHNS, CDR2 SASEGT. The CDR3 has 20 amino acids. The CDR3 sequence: CASSEAKTGTLLRWFQPQHF. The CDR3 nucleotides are TGTGCCAGCAGTGAAGCCAAGACCGGGACCCTCCTTAGGTGGTTTCAGCCCCAGCATTTT.

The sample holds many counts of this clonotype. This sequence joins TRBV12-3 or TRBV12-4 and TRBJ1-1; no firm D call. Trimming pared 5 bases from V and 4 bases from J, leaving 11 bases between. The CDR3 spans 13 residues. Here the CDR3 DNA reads TGTGCCAGCAGTGCTACAGTGAGCACTGAAGCTTTCTTT. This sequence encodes CASSATVSTEAFF.

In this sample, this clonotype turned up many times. CDR3 in DNA: TGTGCCAGCAGCGTAGGGGGCTTTACCTACAATGAGCAGTTCTTC. Its translation is CASSVGGFTYNEQFF. This chain uses TRBV5-4 with TRBJ2-1; TRBD1 matches 7 bases. The length of the CDR3 is 15 residues. The germline V gene encodes CDR1 SGHNT and CDR2 YYREEE (reference sequence). V dropped 4 bases and J dropped 2; count of bases not matched to a gene: 6.

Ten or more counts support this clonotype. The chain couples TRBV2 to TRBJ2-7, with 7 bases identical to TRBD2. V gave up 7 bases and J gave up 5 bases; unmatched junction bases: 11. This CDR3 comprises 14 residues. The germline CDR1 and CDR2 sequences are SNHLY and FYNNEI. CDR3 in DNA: TGTGCCAGCAAAACTAGCGTACTGGTCGACGAGCAGTACTTC. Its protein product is CASKTSVLVDEQYF.

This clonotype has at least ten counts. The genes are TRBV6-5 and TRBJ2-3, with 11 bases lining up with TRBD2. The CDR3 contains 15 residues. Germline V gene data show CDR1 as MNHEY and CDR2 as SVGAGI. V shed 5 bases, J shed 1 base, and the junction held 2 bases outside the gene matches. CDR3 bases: TGTGCCAGCAGTAAGGGACTAGCGGGCACAGATACGCAGTATTTT. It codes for CASSKGLAGTDTQYF.

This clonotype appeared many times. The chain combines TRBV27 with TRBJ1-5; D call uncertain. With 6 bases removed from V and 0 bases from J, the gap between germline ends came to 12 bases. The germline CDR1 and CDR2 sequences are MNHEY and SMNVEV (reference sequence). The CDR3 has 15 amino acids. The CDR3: CASSPTAYSNQPQHF. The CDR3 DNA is TGTGCCAGCAGCCCCACGGCCTATAGCAATCAGCCCCAGCATTTT.

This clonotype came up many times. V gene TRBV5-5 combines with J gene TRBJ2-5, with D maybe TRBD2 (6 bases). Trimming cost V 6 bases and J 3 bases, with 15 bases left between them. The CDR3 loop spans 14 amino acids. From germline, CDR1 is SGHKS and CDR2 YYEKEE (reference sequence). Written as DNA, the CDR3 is TGTGCCAGCACCCTGGGGTTAGCGGAAGAGACCCAGTACTTC. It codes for CASTLGLAEETQYF.

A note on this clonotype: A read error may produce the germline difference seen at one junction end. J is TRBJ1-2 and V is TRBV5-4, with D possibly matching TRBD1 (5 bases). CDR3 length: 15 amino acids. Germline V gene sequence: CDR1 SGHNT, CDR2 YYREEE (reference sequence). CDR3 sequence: CASSLEVGRASGDTF. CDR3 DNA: TGTGCCAGCAGCTTGGAGGTCGGCAGGGCGAGTGGCGACACCTTC.